This TCR beta chain was obtained from a study of cytomegalovirus exposure and HLA in healthy donors. The study's findings and limits: It was reported that TCR beta sequences correctly inferred the HLA-A and HLA-B alleles for most subjects. According to a later analysis, donors in an Asian-associated ancestry cluster reportedly had fewer N-insertions than the roughly 630-donor mean.

Researchers ran the PCR with 60 Vbeta and 13 Jbeta primers. Sequencing used immunoSEQ multiplex PCR; TCRdb keeps in-frame clones, though not all of them. This table has around 110,000 clones, about 79% appearing once. A remark on this clone: The antigen remains undetermined.

The clonotype originates from a man aged 30 to 39 in good health and CMV-seropositive. The sequenced sample was PBMCs.

DNA of the CDR3: TGTGCCAGCAGCCCCACCCCCGCAGCTGGAAACACCATATATTTT. Residues: CASSPTPAAGNTIYF. This rearrangement joins TRBV4-2 to TRBJ1-3, with D unclear. Germline CDR1 and CDR2: LGHNA and YNFKEQ. The CDR3 totals 15 residues. Trimming left V 4 bases short and J 2 bases short, with 12 bases between.